Listed below are T cell receptor beta chains from one sample, sequenced in a study of CD8 T cells in Susac syndrome. TCRdb re-called the immunoSEQ multiplex PCR reads through MiXCR, storing one row per CDR3 protein. This sample has fewer than 200,000 distinct CDR3 sequences, with roughly 92% found just once. Sequenced sample: CD4+ T cells from PBMCs. All receptors derive from a human donor in good health. The conserved cysteine and the conserved F or W are not part of the CDR3 here. Clone size is stated in some rows and not others, as once, few, many or a class when expanded.

cdr3_length: 16; j_call: TRBJ1-6; clone_size: -; v_call: TRBV3-1; cdr3_aa: ASSQEVPGSSYNSPLH
cdr3_length: 13; j_call: TRBJ2-3; clone_size: -; v_call: TRBV7-8; cdr3_aa: ASSPLTVSTDTQY
cdr3_length: 13; j_call: TRBJ2-3; clone_size: -; v_call: TRBV15; cdr3_aa: ATSRDATSTDTQY
cdr3_length: 11; j_call: TRBJ2-3; clone_size: -; v_call: TRBV20-1; cdr3_aa: SARIARTDTQY
cdr3_length: 14; j_call: TRBJ2-1; clone_size: -; v_call: TRBV5-1; cdr3_aa: ASSLGSGAAYNEQF
cdr3_length: 11; j_call: TRBJ1-1; clone_size: -; v_call: TRBV6-6; cdr3_aa: ASSYSYSVEAF
cdr3_length: 15; j_call: TRBJ2-6; clone_size: -; v_call: TRBV7-6; cdr3_aa: ASSLTRYSSGANVLT
cdr3_length: 11; j_call: TRBJ2-1; clone_size: -; v_call: TRBV9; cdr3_aa: ASSPRASGEQF
cdr3_length: 12; j_call: TRBJ2-1; clone_size: -; v_call: TRBV12-3/TRBV12-4; cdr3_aa: ASRGAGGVYEQF
cdr3_length: 12; j_call: TRBJ2-4; clone_size: -; v_call: TRBV7-8; cdr3_aa: ASSLDRVVGIQY
cdr3_length: 13; j_call: TRBJ2-1; clone_size: once; v_call: TRBV7-3; cdr3_aa: ASSLISRDNNEQF
cdr3_length: 16; j_call: TRBJ1-2; clone_size: -; v_call: TRBV5-1; cdr3_aa: ASSPGSGGLSVDYGYT
cdr3_length: 13; j_call: TRBJ2-1; clone_size: -; v_call: TRBV7-2; cdr3_aa: ASSLEGGSYNEQF
cdr3_length: 11; j_call: TRBJ2-5; clone_size: -; v_call: TRBV9; cdr3_aa: ASSVVEGSTQY
cdr3_length: 10; j_call: TRBJ2-5; clone_size: -; v_call: TRBV29-1; cdr3_aa: SEGQGVETQY
cdr3_length: 12; j_call: TRBJ2-7; clone_size: once; v_call: TRBV15; cdr3_aa: ATSRARGSYEQY
cdr3_length: 12; j_call: TRBJ1-2; clone_size: -; v_call: TRBV3-1; cdr3_aa: ASSHVSLAGGYT
cdr3_length: 13; j_call: TRBJ2-5; clone_size: -; v_call: TRBV3-1; cdr3_aa: ASSHPSGGPETQY
cdr3_length: 13; j_call: TRBJ2-4; clone_size: -; v_call: TRBV5-1; cdr3_aa: ASSPGLFQGDIQY
cdr3_length: 12; j_call: TRBJ1-2; clone_size: -; v_call: TRBV6-2/TRBV6-3; cdr3_aa: ASSYSGENYGYT
cdr3_length: 13; j_call: TRBJ1-1; clone_size: -; v_call: TRBV7-8; cdr3_aa: ASSTSGTGNTEAF
cdr3_length: 14; j_call: TRBJ2-6; clone_size: -; v_call: TRBV27; cdr3_aa: ASGTVTLSGANVLT
cdr3_length: 15; j_call: TRBJ1-2; clone_size: -; v_call: TRBV5-6; cdr3_aa: ASSLFGSGQASHGYT
cdr3_length: 12; j_call: TRBJ2-7; clone_size: -; v_call: TRBV28; cdr3_aa: ASRAGTLVGEQY
cdr3_length: 12; j_call: TRBJ1-2; clone_size: -; v_call: TRBV7-2; cdr3_aa: ASSPEGQRYGYT
cdr3_length: 13; j_call: TRBJ1-3; clone_size: -; v_call: TRBV24-1; cdr3_aa: ATSDLTSSGNTIY
cdr3_length: 13; j_call: TRBJ2-3; clone_size: -; v_call: TRBV7-3; cdr3_aa: ASSSDSFPPDTQY
cdr3_length: 13; j_call: TRBJ1-3; clone_size: -; v_call: TRBV9; cdr3_aa: ASNNGGASGNTIY
cdr3_length: 12; j_call: TRBJ2-7; clone_size: -; v_call: TRBV30; cdr3_aa: AWRPGVPSYEQY
cdr3_length: 13; j_call: TRBJ2-1; clone_size: -; v_call: TRBV4-1; cdr3_aa: ASSQVASGGDEQF
cdr3_length: 12; j_call: TRBJ2-4; clone_size: -; v_call: TRBV28; cdr3_aa: ASSLGRPQNIQY
cdr3_length: 10; j_call: TRBJ2-1; clone_size: -; v_call: TRBV7-9; cdr3_aa: ASSLEWGPQF
cdr3_length: 9; j_call: TRBJ2-5; clone_size: -; v_call: TRBV28; cdr3_aa: ATDKGETQY
cdr3_length: 13; j_call: TRBJ2-7; clone_size: -; v_call: TRBV12-3/TRBV12-4; cdr3_aa: ASRRTSGGAYEQY
cdr3_length: 12; j_call: TRBJ2-7; clone_size: -; v_call: TRBV29-1; cdr3_aa: SAAAGTNSYEQY
cdr3_length: 9; j_call: TRBJ2-7; clone_size: -; v_call: TRBV11-2; cdr3_aa: ASTPFYEQY
cdr3_length: 12; j_call: TRBJ2-7; clone_size: -; v_call: TRBV14; cdr3_aa: ASSQDMGQSEQY
cdr3_length: 12; j_call: TRBJ2-3; clone_size: once; v_call: TRBV5-1; cdr3_aa: ASSPGYSTDTQY
cdr3_length: 12; j_call: TRBJ2-5; clone_size: once; v_call: TRBV5-1; cdr3_aa: ASSLEPNQETQY
cdr3_length: 11; j_call: TRBJ2-3; clone_size: -; v_call: TRBV29-1; cdr3_aa: SVTSPSTDTQY
cdr3_length: 13; j_call: TRBJ1-5; clone_size: -; v_call: TRBV29-1; cdr3_aa: SVLTGTGGNQPQH
cdr3_length: 14; j_call: TRBJ1-3; clone_size: -; v_call: TRBV6-5; cdr3_aa: ASSYSAMSSGNTIY
cdr3_length: 12; j_call: TRBJ1-6; clone_size: -; v_call: TRBV27; cdr3_aa: ASSSNLGGSPLH
cdr3_length: 12; j_call: TRBJ1-1; clone_size: -; v_call: TRBV18; cdr3_aa: ASSPVTGNTEAF
cdr3_length: 10; j_call: TRBJ2-2; clone_size: once; v_call: TRBV19; cdr3_aa: ASSDREGELF
cdr3_length: 12; j_call: TRBJ1-3; clone_size: -; v_call: TRBV5-6; cdr3_aa: ASSLTGYGNTIY
cdr3_length: 10; j_call: TRBJ1-5; clone_size: -; v_call: TRBV28; cdr3_aa: ASTPGPQPQH
cdr3_length: 15; j_call: TRBJ1-2; clone_size: -; v_call: TRBV6-1; cdr3_aa: ASSPQGQGALGYGYT
cdr3_length: 15; j_call: TRBJ1-3; clone_size: -; v_call: TRBV5-1; cdr3_aa: ASSLIGAADSGNTIY
cdr3_length: 12; j_call: TRBJ2-1; clone_size: -; v_call: TRBV12-3/TRBV12-4; cdr3_aa: ASSLGGGGNEQF
cdr3_length: 13; j_call: TRBJ2-1; clone_size: -; v_call: TRBV18; cdr3_aa: ASSPDTPWGNEQF
cdr3_length: 10; j_call: TRBJ1-2; clone_size: -; v_call: TRBV29-1; cdr3_aa: SVADTRDGYT
cdr3_length: 13; j_call: TRBJ1-5; clone_size: once; v_call: TRBV4-1; cdr3_aa: ASSQGISGNQPQH
cdr3_length: 15; j_call: TRBJ2-3; clone_size: -; v_call: TRBV7-8; cdr3_aa: ASSLDRLELTVDTQY
cdr3_length: 12; j_call: TRBJ2-5; clone_size: -; v_call: TRBV7-3; cdr3_aa: ASSKGGGTETQY
cdr3_length: 12; j_call: TRBJ2-3; clone_size: -; v_call: TRBV15; cdr3_aa: ATSIPGMTDTQY
cdr3_length: 10; j_call: TRBJ2-3; clone_size: -; v_call: TRBV2; cdr3_aa: ASSGGPNTQY
cdr3_length: 16; j_call: TRBJ1-1; clone_size: -; v_call: TRBV4-2; cdr3_aa: ASSQAGQGAFSRTEAF
cdr3_length: 14; j_call: TRBJ2-2; clone_size: -; v_call: TRBV6-6; cdr3_aa: ASSLAGVRSTGELF
cdr3_length: 12; j_call: TRBJ2-7; clone_size: once; v_call: TRBV27; cdr3_aa: ASRLAAGRIEQY